This TCR beta chain is from a study of monozygotic twins with inflammatory bowel disease. Germline V lookup: CDR1 MNHNS, CDR2 SASEGT. This CDR3 is 15 amino acids long. TCRdb reprocessed the 5' RACE reads, keeping one entry per CDR3 protein, no DNA. This sample contains 300,000 to 350,000 distinct CDR3 sequences. The rearrangement joins TRBV6-1 to TRBJ1-6; TCRdb selects TRBD1, and the lack of DNA leaves this call unchecked. This TCR was sampled from a human donor with ulcerative colitis or Crohn's disease, or a healthy co-twin of an affected twin (not recorded which). Input material: blood. This CDR3 reads CASMGQTMGNSPLHF.